Below are 25 T cell receptor beta chains sequenced from a single sample in a study of early T cells in non-severe SARS-CoV-2 infection. TCRdb re-called the 5' RACE reads with MiXCR, one entry per CDR3 protein. This table holds 26,000 or so distinct CDR3 sequences, approximately 5.1% found once. Sequencing input: whole blood. The receptors stem from an adult who was a healthcare worker with PCR-confirmed SARS-CoV-2 infection or an uninfected control (not recorded which).

The table lists this clonotype with many counts. The rearrangement links TRBV7-8 to TRBJ1-2, with D hard to call. Germline loops: CDR1 SGHVS, CDR2 FQNEAQ. This CDR3 region has 14 residues. Between the trimmed V and J ends, which lost 6 bases and 4 bases, there was a span of 15 bases. DNA of the CDR3: TGTGCCAGCAGTTACGATACACCAGCCTATGGCTACACCTTC. Translated, it gives CASSYDTPAYGYTF.

V usage is TRBV6-5 and J usage is TRBJ2-7; no clear D gene. Germline CDR1 and CDR2: MNHEY and SVGAGI. V was clipped by 2 bases and J by 5 bases, with 13 bases between them. The CDR3 totals 14 residues. CDR3 DNA: TGTGCCAGCAGTTACCGAGACTCCCCCAACGAGCAGTACTTC. Residues: CASSYRDSPNEQYF.

The sample holds many counts of this clonotype. As DNA, the CDR3 is TGTGCCAGTAGTTCCCGCGGTTTCTCCTACGAGCAGTACTTC. Translating it yields CASSSRGFSYEQYF. The chain carries TRBV19 and TRBJ2-7; D unclear. The CDR3 consists of 14 residues. V was shortened by 5 bases and J by 0 bases, with 11 bases between the two germline ends. In germline, CDR1 is LNHDA, CDR2 SQIVND (reference sequence).

CDR3 DNA sequence: TGTGCCAGCAGCCTTGGGACAGGGTACCACAATGAGCAGTTCTTC. It codes for CASSLGTGYHNEQFF. The gene calls are TRBV27 and TRBJ2-1, with 9 bases fitting TRBD1. The CDR3 is 15 residues long. V was pared by 6 bases and J by 5 bases, with 8 bases of the junction left unmatched. Looked up from germline, CDR1 is MNHEY and CDR2 is SMNVEV (reference sequence).

This clonotype was counted at least ten times. The rearrangement joins TRBV29-1 to TRBJ2-3; 11 bases fit TRBD2. V trimming: 0 bases; J trimming: 2 bases; junction bases outside the gene matches: 13. The CDR3 extends over 19 amino acids. The germline V gene encodes CDR1 SQVTM and CDR2 ANQGSEA. This CDR3 reads CSVEDWLAGGTTDTDTQYF. In nucleotides, the CDR3 is TGCAGCGTTGAAGATTGGCTAGCGGGGGGAACTACCGACACAGATACGCAGTATTTT.

This clonotype was observed a handful of times. The chain is built from TRBV27 and TRBJ2-7, with 9 bases that match TRBD2. Germline assignment: CDR1 MNHEY and CDR2 SMNVEV (reference sequence). This CDR3 region has 14 residues. V shed 5 bases, J shed 4 bases, and the junction held 6 bases outside the gene matches. CDR3 in amino acids: CASSRAGGRYEQYF. The CDR3 DNA sequence: TGTGCCAGCAGTCGAGCGGGGGGCCGTTACGAGCAGTACTTC.

This clonotype has a handful of counts. The chain uses TRBV5-6 and TRBJ2-5; no firm D call. V was shortened by 1 base and J by 5 bases, with 9 bases between the two germline ends. CDR3 length: 13 residues. Germline CDR1 SGHDT, CDR2 YYEEEE. CDR3 loop: CASSLLGYETQYF. DNA of the CDR3: TGTGCCAGCAGCTTGTTAGGGTACGAGACCCAGTACTTC.

This clonotype was detected ten times or more. The chain recombines TRBV7-6 with TRBJ2-1; 12 bases align to TRBD2. CDR1 and CDR2 (germline): SGHVS, FNYEAQ. The ends lost 5 bases at V and 4 bases at J; junction bases unmatched: 9. CDR3 length equals 17 residues. CDR3 protein: CASSPSSGTSGYNEQFF. The DNA of the CDR3 is TGTGCCAGCAGCCCCTCGTCTGGGACTAGCGGGTACAATGAGCAGTTCTTC.

This chain uses TRBV7-2 with TRBJ1-1; the D gene is possibly TRBD1 (5 bases). The CDR3 runs 13 residues. V was cut by 5 bases and J by 4 bases, with 11 bases left in between. Germline V gene sequence: CDR1 SGHTA, CDR2 FQGNSA. CDR3 DNA sequence: TGTGCCAGCAGCCCATTAAGGGGCACTGAAGCTTTCTTT. This sequence encodes CASSPLRGTEAFF.

In its sample, this clonotype was seen many times. V is TRBV20-1 and J is TRBJ2-5; TRBD2 aligns across 11 bases. The CDR3 consists of 15 residues. The V segment lost 4 bases and the J segment 10 bases; nucleotides outside the gene matches: 14. CDR1 and CDR2 from the germline V gene are DFQATT and SNEGSKA (reference sequence). The CDR3 here is CSATLRTSGPEVQYF. CDR3 DNA sequence: TGCAGTGCTACTCTCAGGACTAGCGGGCCAGAGGTCCAGTACTTC.

A few counts support this clonotype. The CDR3 spells CASSSGGGRTEAFF. DNA of the CDR3: TGTGCCAGCAGCTCCGGGGGCGGGAGGACTGAAGCTTTCTTT. This chain connects TRBV7-8 to TRBJ1-1, with a weak D call TRBD1 (6 bases). The CDR3 has 14 amino acids. V dropped 4 bases and J dropped 5 bases, with 14 bases sitting between them. The V gene's germline CDR1 is SGHVS and CDR2 FQNEAQ.

This clonotype was recorded once. A much bigger clone sits one base away, suggesting this may be a read error. This chain links TRBV10-2 with TRBJ2-3; the D gene is possibly TRBD1 (5 bases). The CDR3 covers 14 residues. Trimming stripped 10 bases from V and 0 bases from J, with 14 bases between. From germline, CDR1 is WSHSY and CDR2 SAAADI. The CDR3 loop is CATKGVLSTDTQYF. CDR3 bases: TGCGCCACCAAAGGGGTGCTCAGCACAGATACGCAGTATTTT.

The V and J genes are TRBV5-4 and TRBJ1-2; D uncertain. Trimming took off 4 bases at V and 6 bases at J, with 13 bases between the two ends. Germline V CDR1 and CDR2: SGHNT, YYREEE (reference sequence). This CDR3 spans 13 amino acids. Written as DNA, the CDR3 is TGTGCCAGCAGCCCCCCGGCCACCAATGGCTACACCTTC. It yields the protein CASSPPATNGYTF.

The table lists this clonotype with many counts. The rearrangement uses TRBV12-3 or TRBV12-4 and TRBJ2-7, with D possibly matching TRBD2 (6 bases). Trimming pared 3 bases from V and 2 bases from J, leaving 11 bases between. CDR3 size: 14 residues. CDR3 region: CASSFSGETYEQYF. In nucleotides, the CDR3 is TGTGCCAGCAGTTTTTCGGGGGAAACCTACGAGCAGTACTTC.

The chain has TRBV20-1 and TRBJ2-3; D is unclear. Germline V gene lookup returns CDR1 DFQATT and CDR2 SNEGSKA (reference sequence). The CDR3 contains 15 residues. V was cut by 0 bases and J by 0 bases, with 10 bases left in between. The CDR3 DNA sequence: TGCAGTGCTAGAGATGTGGCTTACAGCACAGATACGCAGTATTTT. This encodes CSARDVAYSTDTQYF.

By sample fraction, this clonotype is large. The gene calls are TRBV29-1 and TRBJ2-1; 8 bases agree with TRBD2. V was clipped by 6 bases and J by 4 bases; unmatched bases: 5. The CDR3 is 13 amino acids. From germline, CDR1 is SQVTM and CDR2 ANQGSEA. CDR3 sequence (DNA): TGCAGCGTGGAGCTAGCGGGTTACAATGAGCAGTTCTTC. The encoded protein is CSVELAGYNEQFF.

Ten or more counts support this clonotype. The CDR3: CASSPLTLAGDFMQETQYF. CDR3 coding DNA: TGTGCCAGCTCACCACTGACCCTAGCGGGGGATTTCATGCAAGAGACCCAGTACTTC. The chain carries TRBV18 and TRBJ2-5; 10 nucleotides match TRBD2. Germline V CDR1 and CDR2: KGHSH, LQKENI. This CDR3 contains 19 residues. J was trimmed by 2 bases and V by 1 base; bases with no gene match: 13. The full variable domain, its missing parts supplied by reference TRBV18 and TRBJ2-5, is NAGVMQNPRHLVRRRGQEARLRCSPMKGHSHVYWYRQLPEEGLKFMVYLQKENIIDESGMPKERFSAEFPKEGPSILRIQQVVRGDSAAYFCASSPLTLAGDFMQETQYFGPGTRLLVL.

There are many counts of this clonotype. The genes are TRBV7-2 and TRBJ2-7, with a possible D match to TRBD1 (5 bases). Trimming left V 3 bases short and J 7 bases short, with 16 bases between. This CDR3 has 14 amino acids. Germline lookup yields CDR1 SGHTA and CDR2 FQGNSA. CDR3 coding DNA: TGTGCCAGCAGCTTGGGAAGGGGTCTAAGAGAGCAGTACTTC. It codes for CASSLGRGLREQYF.

The chain joins TRBV5-4 to TRBJ2-5, with 7 positions matching TRBD2. J was trimmed by 1 base and V by 1 base; bases with no gene match: 13. Per the germline V gene, CDR1 is SGHNT and CDR2 is YYREEE (reference sequence). This CDR3 comprises 18 residues. The CDR3 sequence: CASSLPPRASGSQETQYF. CDR3 sequence (DNA): TGTGCCAGCAGCTTGCCACCACGGGCTAGCGGATCCCAAGAGACCCAGTACTTC.

The chain employs TRBV14 and TRBJ1-1; D might be TRBD1 (6 bases). V gave up 4 bases and J gave up 5 bases, with 20 bases separating them. Germline CDR1 reads SGHDN; CDR2 reads FVKESK. CDR3 length: 16 residues. The CDR3 is CASSPLLGGARTEAFF. DNA for the CDR3: TGTGCCAGCAGCCCGCTACTAGGGGGGGCAAGGACTGAAGCTTTCTTT.

In this sample, this clonotype turned up many times. The gene calls are TRBV19 and TRBJ2-7, with TRBD1 identical over 12 bases. Looked up from germline, CDR1 is LNHDA and CDR2 is SQIVND (reference sequence). The CDR3 length is 14 residues. Trimming removed 6 bases from V and 5 bases from J; junction bases left unmatched: 5. For the CDR3, the DNA is TGTGCCAGTAGCCCGGGACAGGGGGCCAACGAGCAGTACTTC. This translates into CASSPGQGANEQYF.

This clonotype was detected many times. The rearrangement links TRBV3-1 to TRBJ2-3; D unclear. CDR3 size: 12 residues. Trimming left V 2 bases short and J 3 bases short, with 3 bases between. CDR1 LGHDT and CDR2 YNNKEL come from the germline V gene (reference sequence). The CDR3 sequence: CASSQQTDTQYF. The CDR3 bases are TGTGCCAGCAGCCAACAGACAGATACGCAGTATTTT.

This clonotype appeared many times. The V call is TRBV12-3 or TRBV12-4, the J call TRBJ1-1; D gene unclear. The CDR3 has 13 amino acids. V lost 6 bases and J 8 bases, leaving 16 bases between the germline ends. The CDR3 here is CASSPTFEGEAFF. In DNA, the CDR3 is TGTGCCAGCAGCCCGACGTTTGAGGGAGAAGCTTTCTTT.

This clonotype occurred many times. The chain carries TRBV4-3 and TRBJ1-2; weak D call: TRBD1 (6 bases). V was trimmed by 3 bases and J by 0 bases, leaving 11 bases between them. The CDR3 length is 15 residues. Germline CDR1 is LGHNA and CDR2 is YSLEER. The CDR3 nucleotides are TGCGCCAGCAGCCACTCCACAGGGTCTAACTATGGCTACACCTTC. Its translation: CASSHSTGSNYGYTF.

The chain links TRBV11-2 to TRBJ2-3; the D is unclear. This CDR3 has 13 amino acids. The germline CDR1 and CDR2 sequences are SGHAT and FQNNGV. Trimming removed 1 base at V and 7 bases at J, with 9 bases between. CDR3: CASSLADRHTQYF. The DNA for the CDR3 is TGTGCCAGCAGCTTAGCGGACCGCCATACGCAGTATTTT.